These 3 T cell receptor beta chains share one sample of origin, sequenced in a study of CD8 T cells in ankylosing spondylitis. Study findings and constraints: Ankylosing spondylitis blood appeared to carry a characteristic TCR beta motif of seven to nine highly homologous variants.

No antigen has been identified for these receptors. TCRdb used MiXCR to reprocess the 5' RACE reads, holding one entry per CDR3 protein. The sample carries some 220,000 distinct CDR3 sequences, 6% to 8% recorded once. The sample taken for sequencing was blood, either unsorted or a sorted T cell fraction (not recorded which). The receptor set was obtained from a male donor with ankylosing spondylitis.

This clonotype was seen ten or more times. The chain combines TRBV11-2 with TRBJ2-5; a weak D match, TRBD2 (5 bases). Germline V gives CDR1 SGHAT, CDR2 FQNNGV. Trimming stripped 7 bases from V and 3 bases from J, with 12 bases between. The CDR3 totals 13 residues. This CDR3 is CASTSHGEETQYF. CDR3 nucleotide sequence: TGTGCCAGCACCTCCCACGGGGAAGAGACCCAGTACTTC.

Ten or more counts support this clonotype. The J gene is TRBJ2-7, the V gene TRBV10-3; weak D call: TRBD1 (5 bases). Germline assignment: CDR1 ENHRY and CDR2 SYGVKD. CDR3 length equals 14 residues. Trimming left V 6 bases short and J 6 bases short, with 18 bases between. The CDR3 spells CAIRTGLRDREQYF. The CDR3 nucleotides read TGTGCCATCAGAACAGGCCTTAGGGATCGCGAGCAGTACTTC.

This clonotype was seen ten or more times. The DNA of the CDR3 is TGTGCCAGCAGCTCCTCCACGGACACACCCTACAATGAGCAGTTCTTC. It codes for CASSSSTDTPYNEQFF. This chain links TRBV7-9 with TRBJ2-1, with D possibly being TRBD1 (5 bases). This CDR3 contains 16 residues. Germline V gives CDR1 SEHNR, CDR2 FQNEAQ (reference sequence). The V gene lost 4 bases and the J gene lost 2 bases, with 15 bases spanning the gap.